This T cell receptor (beta chain) was retrieved from a study of T cells after yellow fever vaccination. The CDR3 contains 12 residues. Germline CDR1 is SQVTM and CDR2 is ANQGSEA. Trimming stripped 7 bases from V and 2 bases from J, with 11 bases between. Ten or more counts support this clonotype. TCRdb passed the 5' RACE reads through MiXCR, listing each CDR3 protein once. The table shows some 300,000 distinct CDR3 sequences, with around 3.6% occurring only once. The gene calls are TRBV29-1 and TRBJ1-2; D is possibly TRBD1 (6 bases). This receptor was taken from a man between 18 and 35 years old who received the YFV17D yellow fever vaccine. The sample consisted of PBMCs, taken on the day of the yellow fever booster vaccination. CDR3 region: CSATGPNYGYTF. The DNA of the CDR3 is TGCAGCGCTACAGGGCCCAACTATGGCTACACCTTC. Looking up the rest from reference TRBV29-1 and TRBJ1-2 gives the full variable domain: SAVISQKPSRDICQRGTSLTIQCQVDSQVTMMFWYRQQPGQSLTLIATANQGSEATYESGFVIDKFPISRPNLTFSTLTVSNMSPEDSSIYLCSATGPNYGYTFGSGTRLTVV.